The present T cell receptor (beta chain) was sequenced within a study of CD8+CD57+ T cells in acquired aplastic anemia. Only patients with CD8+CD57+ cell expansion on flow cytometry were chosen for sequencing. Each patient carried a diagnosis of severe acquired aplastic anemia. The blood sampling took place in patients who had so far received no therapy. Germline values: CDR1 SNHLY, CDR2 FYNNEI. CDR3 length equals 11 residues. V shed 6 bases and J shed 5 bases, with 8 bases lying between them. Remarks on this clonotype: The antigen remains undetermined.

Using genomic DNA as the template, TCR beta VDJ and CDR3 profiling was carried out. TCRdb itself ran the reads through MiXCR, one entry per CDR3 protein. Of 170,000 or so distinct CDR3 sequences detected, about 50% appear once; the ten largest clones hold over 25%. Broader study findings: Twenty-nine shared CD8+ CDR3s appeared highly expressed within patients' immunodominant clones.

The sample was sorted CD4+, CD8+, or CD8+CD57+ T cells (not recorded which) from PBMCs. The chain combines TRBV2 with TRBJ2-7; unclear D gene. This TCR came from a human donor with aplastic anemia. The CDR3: CASRGIHEQYF. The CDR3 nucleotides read TGTGCCAGCAGGGGGATCCACGAGCAGTACTTC.